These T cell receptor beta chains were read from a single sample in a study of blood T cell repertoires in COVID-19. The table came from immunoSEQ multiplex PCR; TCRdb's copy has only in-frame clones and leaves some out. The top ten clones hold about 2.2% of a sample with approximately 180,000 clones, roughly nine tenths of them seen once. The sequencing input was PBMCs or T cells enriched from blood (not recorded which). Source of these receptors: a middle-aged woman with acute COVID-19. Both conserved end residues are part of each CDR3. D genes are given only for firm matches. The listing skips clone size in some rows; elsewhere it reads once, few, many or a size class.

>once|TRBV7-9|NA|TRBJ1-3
CASSLTASGNTIYF
TGTGCCAGCAGCCTGACAGCGTCTGGAAACACCATATATTTT
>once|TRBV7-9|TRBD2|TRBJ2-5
CASSSITGRGAETQYF
TGTGCCAGCAGTTCCATCACAGGGCGGGGGGCGGAGACCCAGTACTTC
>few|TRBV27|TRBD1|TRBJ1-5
CASSFIGQGPQPQHF
TGTGCCAGCAGTTTTATTGGACAGGGTCCTCAGCCCCAGCATTTT
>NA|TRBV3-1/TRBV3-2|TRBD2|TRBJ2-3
CASSQEVAGGAGDTQYF
TGTGCCAGCAGCCAAGAAGTGGCCGGGGGGGCAGGGGATACGCAGTATTTT
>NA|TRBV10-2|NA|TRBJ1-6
CASSEAGINSPLHF
TGCGCCAGCAGTGAGGCAGGTATTAATTCACCCCTCCACTTT
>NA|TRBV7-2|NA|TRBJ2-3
CASSSRRTGGTDTQYF
TGTGCCAGCAGCTCTCGACGGACTGGGGGCACAGATACGCAGTATTTT
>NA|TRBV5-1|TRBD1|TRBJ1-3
CASRQGAGSGNTIYF
TGCGCCAGCAGGCAGGGGGCCGGCTCTGGAAACACCATATATTTT
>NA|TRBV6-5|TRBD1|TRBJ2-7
CASSLTTQQGNEQYF
TGTGCCAGCAGCCTGACGACCCAACAGGGGAACGAGCAGTACTTC
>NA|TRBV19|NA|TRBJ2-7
CASREQGSYEQYF
TGTGCCAGTAGAGAGCAGGGATCATACGAGCAGTACTTC
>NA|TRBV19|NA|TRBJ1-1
CATLTMNTEAFF
TGTGCCACCCTGACAATGAACACTGAAGCTTTCTTT
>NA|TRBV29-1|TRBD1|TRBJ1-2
CSVQTGDFHGYTF
TGCAGCGTTCAGACAGGGGACTTCCATGGCTACACCTTC
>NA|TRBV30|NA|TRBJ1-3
CAWMTGNTIYF
TGTGCCTGGATGACGGGGAACACCATATATTTT
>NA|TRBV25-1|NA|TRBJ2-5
CASSEPGRETQYF
TGTGCCAGCAGTGAACCAGGGCGGGAGACCCAGTACTTC
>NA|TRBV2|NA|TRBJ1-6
CASSGPGTLSNSPLHF
TGTGCCAGCAGCGGACCTGGGACTCTCTCAAATTCACCCCTCCACTTT
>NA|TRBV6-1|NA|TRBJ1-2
CASSEAHSLIYGYTF
TGTGCCAGCAGTGAAGCGCACAGCTTGATCTATGGCTACACCTTC
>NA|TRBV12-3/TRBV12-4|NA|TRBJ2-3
CASSLQGDTQYF
TGTGCCAGCAGTTTACAGGGTGATACGCAGTATTTT
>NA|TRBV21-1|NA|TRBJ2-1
CASNPGGVGNEQFF
TGTGCCAGCAACCCGGGGGGTGTCGGGAATGAGCAGTTCTTC
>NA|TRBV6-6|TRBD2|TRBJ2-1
CASSLGGASYNEQFF
TGTGCCAGCAGTCTCGGGGGGGCCTCCTACAATGAGCAGTTCTTC
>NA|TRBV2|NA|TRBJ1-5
CASSEALIGRGRQPQHF
TGTGCCAGCAGTGAAGCGCTTATAGGGAGGGGTAGACAGCCCCAGCATTTT
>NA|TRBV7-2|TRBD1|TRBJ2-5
CASSSDRGGETQYF
TGTGCCAGCAGCTCCGACAGGGGAGGAGAGACCCAGTACTTC
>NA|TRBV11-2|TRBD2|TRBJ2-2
CASTSSAGVTGELFF
TGTGCCAGCACCTCCTCGGCGGGAGTTACCGGGGAGCTGTTTTTT
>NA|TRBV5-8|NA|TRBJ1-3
CASSWGPSSSGNTIYF
TGTGCCAGCAGTTGGGGCCCCTCGAGCTCTGGAAACACCATATATTTT
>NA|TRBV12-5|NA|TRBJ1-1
CASGLDSSITEAFF
TGTGCTAGTGGTTTAGACAGTTCAATCACTGAAGCTTTCTTT
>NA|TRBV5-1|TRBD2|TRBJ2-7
CASSLAPSGVGEQYF
TGCGCCAGCAGCTTGGCGCCTAGCGGGGTGGGGGAGCAGTACTTC
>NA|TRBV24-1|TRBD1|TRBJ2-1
CATSDPGQGGDEQFF
TGTGCCACCAGTGACCCGGGACAGGGCGGAGATGAGCAGTTCTTC
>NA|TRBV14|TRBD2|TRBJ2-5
CASSQVAGSRETQYF
TGTGCCAGCAGCCAAGTAGCGGGGTCGCGGGAGACCCAGTACTTC
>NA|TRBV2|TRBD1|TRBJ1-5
CASSQQGANQPQHF
TGTGCCAGCAGCCAACAGGGGGCGAATCAGCCCCAGCATTTT
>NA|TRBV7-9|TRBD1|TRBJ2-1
CASSLTGRFGGEQFF
TGTGCCAGCAGCTTGACAGGGCGGTTCGGTGGTGAGCAGTTCTTC
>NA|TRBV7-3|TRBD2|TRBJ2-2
CASSPAGGRAANTGELFF
TGTGCCAGCAGCCCGGCTGGGGGGAGGGCCGCGAACACCGGGGAGCTGTTTTTT
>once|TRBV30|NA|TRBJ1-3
CAWSVGVAFSGNTIYF
TGTGCCTGGAGTGTTGGAGTGGCCTTCTCTGGAAACACCATATATTTT
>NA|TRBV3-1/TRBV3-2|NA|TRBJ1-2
CASSPQTGNYGYTF
TGTGCCAGCAGCCCCCAGACGGGAAACTATGGCTACACCTTC
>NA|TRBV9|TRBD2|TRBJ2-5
CASSAGTSGGLQETQYF
TGTGCCAGCAGCGCCGGGACTAGCGGGGGCTTACAAGAGACCCAGTACTTC
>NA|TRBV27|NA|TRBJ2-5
CASSLSIPDPREAQHF
TGTGCCAGCAGTTTATCGATCCCGGATCCAAGAGAGGCCCAGCACTTC
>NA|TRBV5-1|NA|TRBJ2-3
CASSLAVTSRDTQYF
TGCGCCAGCAGCTTGGCCGTTACTAGCAGAGATACGCAGTATTTT
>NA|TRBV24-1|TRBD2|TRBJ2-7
CATSDLGTSGSYEQYF
TGTGCCACCAGTGATCTCGGGACTAGCGGGAGTTACGAGCAGTACTTC
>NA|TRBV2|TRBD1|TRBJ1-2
CASSFGTGNYGYTF
TGTGCCAGCAGTTTTGGGACAGGGAACTATGGCTACACCTTC
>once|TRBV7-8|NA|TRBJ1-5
CASTSTGIGQPQHF
TGTGCCAGCACCTCAACAGGTATTGGGCAGCCCCAGCATTTT
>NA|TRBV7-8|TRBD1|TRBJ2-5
CASSSIRGRPDQETQYF
TGTGCCAGCAGCTCGATTAGGGGGCGCCCGGACCAAGAGACCCAGTACTTC
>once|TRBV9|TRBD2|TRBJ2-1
CASSVDPGGNNEQFF
TGTGCCAGCAGCGTAGACCCGGGGGGTAACAATGAGCAGTTCTTC
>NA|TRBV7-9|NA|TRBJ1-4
CASTGSPNEKLFF
TGTGCCAGTACAGGGTCACCTAATGAAAAACTGTTTTTT
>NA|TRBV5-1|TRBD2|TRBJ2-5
CASSLRLAGQETQYF
TGCGCCAGCAGCTTGAGACTAGCGGGCCAAGAGACCCAGTACTTC
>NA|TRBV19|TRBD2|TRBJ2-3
CATSDLGGGGTDTQYF
TGTGCCACCTCGGATTTGGGGGGGGGAGGCACAGATACGCAGTATTTT
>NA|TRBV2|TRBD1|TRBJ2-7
CASSEDRGSSYEQYF
TGTGCCAGCAGTGAGGACAGGGGATCGTCCTACGAGCAGTACTTC
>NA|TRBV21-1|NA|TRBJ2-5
CASSCKFRIGWREQETQYF
TGTGCCAGCAGCTGCAAATTCCGTATAGGGTGGAGGGAGCAAGAGACCCAGTACTTC
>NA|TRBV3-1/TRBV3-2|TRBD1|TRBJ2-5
CASSQVSRTGAFVTQYF
TGTGCCAGCAGCCAAGTTTCCCGGACAGGGGCGTTCGTGACCCAGTACTTC
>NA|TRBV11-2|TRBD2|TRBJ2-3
CASSLRSGGAPLHTQYF
TGTGCCAGCAGCTTAAGGAGCGGGGGGGCCCCACTACATACGCAGTATTTT
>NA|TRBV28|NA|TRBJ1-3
CASSLYRVDGNTIYF
TGTGCCAGCAGTTTATATCGGGTAGACGGAAACACCATATATTTT
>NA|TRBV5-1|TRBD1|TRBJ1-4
CASRAGTGNEKLFF
TGCGCCAGCAGAGCCGGGACAGGGAATGAAAAACTGTTTTTT
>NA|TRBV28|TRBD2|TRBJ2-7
CASRPSGGPYEQYF
TGTGCCAGCAGACCTAGCGGGGGGCCCTACGAGCAGTACTTC
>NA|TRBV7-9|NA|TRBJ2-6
CASSQSGANVLTF
TGTGCCAGCAGCCAGTCTGGGGCCAACGTCCTGACTTTC
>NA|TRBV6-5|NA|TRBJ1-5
CASGTSGSNQPQHF
TGTGCCAGCGGAACCTCAGGGTCCAATCAGCCCCAGCATTTT
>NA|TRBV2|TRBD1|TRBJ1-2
CASRETLDRGSSGGYTF
TGTGCCAGCAGAGAAACCCTGGACAGGGGAAGTTCGGGGGGCTACACCTTC
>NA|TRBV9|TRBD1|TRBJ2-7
CASSVGQGDYEQYF
TGTGCCAGCAGCGTAGGACAGGGAGACTACGAGCAGTACTTC
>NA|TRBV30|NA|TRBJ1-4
CAWSDRILRNEKLFF
TGTGCCTGGAGTGACAGGATTCTGAGAAATGAAAAACTGTTTTTT
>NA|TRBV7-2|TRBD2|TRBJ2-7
CASSWGTSGSVRAYEQYF
TGTGCCAGCAGCTGGGGGACTAGCGGGAGCGTCCGGGCCTACGAGCAGTACTTC